This T cell receptor (beta chain) originates from a study of T-cell reconstitution after alpha-beta-depleted transplantation in children. The TCRbeta library was prepared with unique molecular identifiers. TCRdb analysed the PCR reads with MiXCR anew, one entry per CDR3 protein. This repertoire shows some 200,000 distinct CDR3 sequences, 11% found once; its top ten account for about 30%. As concerns this clonotype: The antigen is undetermined.

Germline CDR1 GTSNPN, CDR2 SVGIG (reference sequence). V shed 2 bases and J shed 6 bases, with 7 bases lying between them. The CDR3 totals 12 residues. Study outcomes and limitations: Surviving recipient T cells and thymic progenitors accounted for the high day-60 TCRbeta diversity observed in some patients. At the one-year point after transplant, T-cell counts and TCRbeta diversity were found to come mostly from T cells that had been newly produced.

J is TRBJ2-2 and V is TRBV30; D possibly uses TRBD1 or TRBD2 (5 bases each). Sequencing was performed on PBMCs, taken before TCRalphabeta/CD19-depleted stem cell transplant. The source of this sequence is a child under three years old with acute myeloid leukemia, due to receive a stem cell transplant. The CDR3 here is CAWSRGPGELFF. The CDR3 coding sequence is TGTGCCTGGAGTAGGGGACCCGGGGAGCTGTTTTTT.